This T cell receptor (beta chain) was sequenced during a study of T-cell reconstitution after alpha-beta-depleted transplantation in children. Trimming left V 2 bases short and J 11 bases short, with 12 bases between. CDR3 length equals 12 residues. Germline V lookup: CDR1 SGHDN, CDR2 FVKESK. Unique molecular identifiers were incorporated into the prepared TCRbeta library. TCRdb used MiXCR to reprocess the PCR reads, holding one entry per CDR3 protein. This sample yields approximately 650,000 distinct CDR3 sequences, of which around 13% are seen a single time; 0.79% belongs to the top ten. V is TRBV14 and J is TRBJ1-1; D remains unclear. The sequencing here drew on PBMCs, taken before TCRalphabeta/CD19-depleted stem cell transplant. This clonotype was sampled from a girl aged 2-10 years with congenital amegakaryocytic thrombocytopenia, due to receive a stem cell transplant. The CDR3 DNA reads TGTGCCAGCAGCCAACCTGCCGATGCTGCTTTCTTT. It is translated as CASSQPADAAFF.